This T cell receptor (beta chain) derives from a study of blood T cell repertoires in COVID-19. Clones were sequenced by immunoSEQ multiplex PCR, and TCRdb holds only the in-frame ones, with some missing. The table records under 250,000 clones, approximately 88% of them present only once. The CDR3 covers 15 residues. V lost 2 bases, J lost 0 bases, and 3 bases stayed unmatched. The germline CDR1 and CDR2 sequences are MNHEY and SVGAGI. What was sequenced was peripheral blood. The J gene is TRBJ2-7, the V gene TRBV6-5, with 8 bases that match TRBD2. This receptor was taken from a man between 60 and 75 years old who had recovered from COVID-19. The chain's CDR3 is CASSYRGGISYEQYF. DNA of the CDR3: TGTGCCAGCAGTTACCGCGGGGGGATCTCCTACGAGCAGTACTTC.